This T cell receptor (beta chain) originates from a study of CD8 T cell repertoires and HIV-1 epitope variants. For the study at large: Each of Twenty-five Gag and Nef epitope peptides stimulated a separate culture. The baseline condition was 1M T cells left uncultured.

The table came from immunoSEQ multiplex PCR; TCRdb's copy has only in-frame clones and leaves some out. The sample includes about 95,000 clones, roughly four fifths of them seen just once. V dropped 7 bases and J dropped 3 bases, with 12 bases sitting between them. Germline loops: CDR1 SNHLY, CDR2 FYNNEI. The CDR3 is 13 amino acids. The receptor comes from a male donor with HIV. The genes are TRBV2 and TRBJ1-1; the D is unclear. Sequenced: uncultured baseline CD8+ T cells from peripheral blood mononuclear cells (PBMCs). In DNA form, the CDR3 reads TGTGCCAGCACCCTCGACGGGGACACTGAAGCTTTCTTT. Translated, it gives CASTLDGDTEAFF.